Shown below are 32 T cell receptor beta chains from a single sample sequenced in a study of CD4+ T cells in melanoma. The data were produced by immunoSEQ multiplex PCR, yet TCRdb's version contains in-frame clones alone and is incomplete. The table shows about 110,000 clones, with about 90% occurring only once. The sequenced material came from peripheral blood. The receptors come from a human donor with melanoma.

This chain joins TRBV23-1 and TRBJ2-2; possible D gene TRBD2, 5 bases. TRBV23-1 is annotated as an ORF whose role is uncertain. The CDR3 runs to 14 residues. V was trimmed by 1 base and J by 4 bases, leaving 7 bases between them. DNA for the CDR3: TGCGCCAGCAGTCAATTTCGGGGCACCGGGGAGCTGTTTTTT. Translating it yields CASSQFRGTGELFF.

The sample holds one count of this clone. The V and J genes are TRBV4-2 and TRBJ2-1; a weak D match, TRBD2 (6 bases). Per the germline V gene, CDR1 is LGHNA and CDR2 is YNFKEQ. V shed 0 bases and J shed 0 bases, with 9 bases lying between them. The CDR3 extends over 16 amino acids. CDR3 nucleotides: TGTGCCAGCAGCCAAGAGGCGGGAAGCTCCTACAATGAGCAGTTCTTC. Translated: CASSQEAGSSYNEQFF.

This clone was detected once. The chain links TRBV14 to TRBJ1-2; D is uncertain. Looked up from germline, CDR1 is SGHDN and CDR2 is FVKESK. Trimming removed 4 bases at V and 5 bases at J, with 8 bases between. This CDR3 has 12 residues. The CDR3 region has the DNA TGTGCCAGCAGCCTTTCAGCTTATGGCTACACCTTC. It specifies CASSLSAYGYTF. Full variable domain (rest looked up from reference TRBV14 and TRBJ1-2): EAGVTQFPSHSVIEKGQTVTLRCDPISGHDNLYWYRRVMGKEIKFLLHFVKESKQDESGMPNNRFLAERTGGTYSTLKVQPAELEDSGVYFCASSLSAYGYTFGSGTRLTVV.

CDR3 protein: CASSHGGTNEQFF. Written as DNA, the CDR3 is TGTGCCAGCAGCCACGGGGGAACGAATGAGCAGTTCTTC. The V gene is TRBV28, the J gene TRBJ2-1; TRBD2 is a possible D gene (6 bases). The germline V gene has CDR1 MDHEN and CDR2 SYDVKM. The CDR3 sequence is 13 residues long. With 6 bases removed from V and 7 bases from J, the gap between germline ends came to 13 bases.

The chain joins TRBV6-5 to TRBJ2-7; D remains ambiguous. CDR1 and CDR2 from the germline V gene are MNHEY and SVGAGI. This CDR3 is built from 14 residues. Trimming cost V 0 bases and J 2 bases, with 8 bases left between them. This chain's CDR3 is CASSYSALPYEQYF. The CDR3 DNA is TGTGCCAGCAGTTACTCAGCCCTTCCCTACGAGCAGTACTTC.

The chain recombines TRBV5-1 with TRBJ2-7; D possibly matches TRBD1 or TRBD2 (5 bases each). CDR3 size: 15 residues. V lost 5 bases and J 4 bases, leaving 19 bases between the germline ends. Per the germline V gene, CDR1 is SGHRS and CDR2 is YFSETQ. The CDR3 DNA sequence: TGCGCCAGCAGGATAGGGGACGGAGAAGGGTACGAGCAGTACTTC. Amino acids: CASRIGDGEGYEQYF.

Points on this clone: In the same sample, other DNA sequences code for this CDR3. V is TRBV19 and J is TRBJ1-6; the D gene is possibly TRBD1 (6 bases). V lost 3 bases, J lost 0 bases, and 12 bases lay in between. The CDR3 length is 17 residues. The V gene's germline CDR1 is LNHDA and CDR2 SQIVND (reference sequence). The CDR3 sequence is CASSIGQGSSYNSPLHF. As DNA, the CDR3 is TGTGCCAGTAGTATCGGCCAGGGGAGCTCCTATAATTCACCCCTCCACTTT.

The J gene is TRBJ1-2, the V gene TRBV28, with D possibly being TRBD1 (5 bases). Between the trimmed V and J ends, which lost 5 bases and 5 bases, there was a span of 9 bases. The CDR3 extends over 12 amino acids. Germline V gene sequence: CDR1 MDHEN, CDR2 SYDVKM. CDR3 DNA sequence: TGTGCCAGCAGTCCCCGGGGGTATGGCTACACCTTC. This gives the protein CASSPRGYGYTF.

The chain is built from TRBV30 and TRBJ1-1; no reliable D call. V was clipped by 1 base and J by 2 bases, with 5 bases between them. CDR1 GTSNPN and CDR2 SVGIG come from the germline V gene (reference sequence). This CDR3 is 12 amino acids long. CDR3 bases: TGTGCCTGGAGTGGGTCAAACACTGAAGCTTTCTTT. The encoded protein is CAWSGSNTEAFF. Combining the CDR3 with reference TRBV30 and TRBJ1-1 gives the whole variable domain SQTIHQWPATLVQPVGSPLSLECTVEGTSNPNLYWYRQAAGRGLQLLFYSVGIGQISSEVPQNLSASRPQDRQFILSSKKLLLSDSGFYLCAWSGSNTEAFFGQGTRLTVV.

The CDR3 is CASSPGPTYEQYF. For the CDR3, the DNA is TGTGCCAGCAGTCCGGGACCCACCTACGAGCAGTACTTC. The chain links TRBV27 to TRBJ2-7; tentatively, D is TRBD1 or TRBD2 (5 bases each). The ends were cut back, 5 bases at V and 2 bases at J, with 10 bases in the middle. The V gene's germline CDR1 is MNHEY and CDR2 SMNVEV (reference sequence). The CDR3 length is 13 residues.

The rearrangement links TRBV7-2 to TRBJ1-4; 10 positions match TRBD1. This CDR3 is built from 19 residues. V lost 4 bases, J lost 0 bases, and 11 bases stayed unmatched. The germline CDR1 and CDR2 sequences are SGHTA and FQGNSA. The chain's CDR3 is CASSYRTGGEYATNEKLFF. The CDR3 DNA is TGTGCCAGCAGCTACCGGACAGGGGGAGAATATGCAACTAATGAAAAACTGTTTTTT.

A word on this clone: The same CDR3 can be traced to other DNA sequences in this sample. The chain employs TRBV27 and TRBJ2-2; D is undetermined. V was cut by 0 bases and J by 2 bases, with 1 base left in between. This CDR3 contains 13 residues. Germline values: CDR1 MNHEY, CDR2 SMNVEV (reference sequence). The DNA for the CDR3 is TGTGCCAGCAGTTTATCTAACACCGGGGAGCTGTTTTTT. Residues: CASSLSNTGELFF.

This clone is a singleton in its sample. The DNA of the CDR3 is TGTGCCAGCAGTGACAGGGCTGGGGCCAACGTCCTGACTTTC. Amino acid sequence: CASSDRAGANVLTF. The rearrangement joins TRBV6-4 to TRBJ2-6, with no clear D. V lost 2 bases and J 2 bases, leaving 4 bases between the germline ends. There are 14 residues in the CDR3. Germline V lookup: CDR1 MRHNA, CDR2 SNTAGT.

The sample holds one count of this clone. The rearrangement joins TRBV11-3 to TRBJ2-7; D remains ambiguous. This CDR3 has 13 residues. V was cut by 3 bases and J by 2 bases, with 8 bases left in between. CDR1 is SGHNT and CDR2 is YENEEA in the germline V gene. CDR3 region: CASSFNGAYEQYF. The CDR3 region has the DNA TGTGCCAGCAGCTTTAACGGAGCCTACGAGCAGTACTTC.

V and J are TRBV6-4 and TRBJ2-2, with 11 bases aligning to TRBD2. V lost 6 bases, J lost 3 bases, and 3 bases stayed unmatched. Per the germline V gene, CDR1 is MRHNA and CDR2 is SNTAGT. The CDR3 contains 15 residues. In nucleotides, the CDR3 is TGTGCCAGCAGCCAACTAGCGGGGGACACCGGGGAGCTGTTTTTT. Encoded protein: CASSQLAGDTGELFF.

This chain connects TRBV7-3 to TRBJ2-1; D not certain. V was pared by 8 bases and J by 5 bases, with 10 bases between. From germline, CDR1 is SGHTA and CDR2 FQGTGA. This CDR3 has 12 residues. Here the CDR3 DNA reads TGTGCCAGCGGGTATACCGACAATGAGCAGTTCTTC. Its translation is CASGYTDNEQFF.

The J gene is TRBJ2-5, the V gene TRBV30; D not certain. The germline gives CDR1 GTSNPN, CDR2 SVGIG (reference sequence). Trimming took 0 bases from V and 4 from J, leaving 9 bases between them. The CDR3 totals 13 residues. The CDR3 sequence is CAWSVQSSETQYF. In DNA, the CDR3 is TGTGCCTGGAGTGTACAGAGTTCAGAGACCCAGTACTTC. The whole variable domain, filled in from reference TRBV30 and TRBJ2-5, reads SQTIHQWPATLVQPVGSPLSLECTVEGTSNPNLYWYRQAAGRGLQLLFYSVGIGQISSEVPQNLSASRPQDRQFILSSKKLLLSDSGFYLCAWSVQSSETQYFGPGTRLLVL.

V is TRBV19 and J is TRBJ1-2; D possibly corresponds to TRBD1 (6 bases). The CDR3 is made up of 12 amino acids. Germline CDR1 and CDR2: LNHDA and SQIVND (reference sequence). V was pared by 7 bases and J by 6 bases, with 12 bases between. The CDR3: CASNGQPHGYTF. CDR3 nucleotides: TGTGCCAGTAATGGACAGCCCCATGGCTACACCTTC.

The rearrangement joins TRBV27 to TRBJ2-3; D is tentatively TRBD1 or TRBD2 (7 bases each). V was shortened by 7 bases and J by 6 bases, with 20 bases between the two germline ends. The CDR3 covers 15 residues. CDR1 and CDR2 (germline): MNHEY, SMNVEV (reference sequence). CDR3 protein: CASTLRGGARDTQYF. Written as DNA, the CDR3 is TGTGCCAGCACTCTCAGGGGGGGCGCGAGGGATACGCAGTATTTT.

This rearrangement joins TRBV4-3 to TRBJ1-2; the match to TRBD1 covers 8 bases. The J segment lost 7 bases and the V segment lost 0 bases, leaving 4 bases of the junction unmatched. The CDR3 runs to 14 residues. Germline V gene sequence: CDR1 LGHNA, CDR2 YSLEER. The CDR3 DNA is TGCGCCAGCAGCCAAGAGGGCAGGGGGCCTGGCTACACCTTC. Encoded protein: CASSQEGRGPGYTF.

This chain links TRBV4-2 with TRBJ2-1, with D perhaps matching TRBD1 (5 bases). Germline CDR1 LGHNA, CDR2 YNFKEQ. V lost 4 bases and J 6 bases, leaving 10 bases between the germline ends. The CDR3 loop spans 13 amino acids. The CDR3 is CASSLGQLNEQFF. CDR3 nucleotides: TGTGCCAGCAGCCTGGGGCAGCTCAATGAGCAGTTCTTC.

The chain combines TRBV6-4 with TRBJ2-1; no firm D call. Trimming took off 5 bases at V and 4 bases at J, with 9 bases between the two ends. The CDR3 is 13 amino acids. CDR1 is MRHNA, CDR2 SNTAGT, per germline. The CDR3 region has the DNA TGTGCCAGCAGTTCGAATGGTTACAATGAGCAGTTCTTC. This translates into CASSSNGYNEQFF.

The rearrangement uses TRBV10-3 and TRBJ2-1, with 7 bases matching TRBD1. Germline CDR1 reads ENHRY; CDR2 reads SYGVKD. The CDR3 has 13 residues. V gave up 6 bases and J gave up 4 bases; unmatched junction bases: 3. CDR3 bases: TGTGCCATCAGGGGGACAGATTACAATGAGCAGTTCTTC. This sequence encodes CAIRGTDYNEQFF.

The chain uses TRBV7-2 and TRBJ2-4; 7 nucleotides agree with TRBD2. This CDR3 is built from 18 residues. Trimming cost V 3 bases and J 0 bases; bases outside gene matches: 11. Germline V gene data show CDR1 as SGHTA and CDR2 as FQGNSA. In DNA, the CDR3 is TGTGCCAGCAGCTTGTGGGTAGCGGGCCCTGTAGCCAAAAACATTCAGTACTTC. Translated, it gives CASSLWVAGPVAKNIQYF.

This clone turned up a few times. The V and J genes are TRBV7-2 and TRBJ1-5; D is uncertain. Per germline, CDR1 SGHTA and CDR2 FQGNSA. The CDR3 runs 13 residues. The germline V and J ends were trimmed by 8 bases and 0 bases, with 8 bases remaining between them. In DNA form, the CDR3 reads TGTGCCAGCCGTCTAGATAGCAATCAGCCCCAGCATTTT. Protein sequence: CASRLDSNQPQHF.

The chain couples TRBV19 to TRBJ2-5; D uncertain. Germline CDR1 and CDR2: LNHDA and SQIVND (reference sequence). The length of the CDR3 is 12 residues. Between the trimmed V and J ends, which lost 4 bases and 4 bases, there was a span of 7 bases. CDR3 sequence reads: CASSTSPETQYF. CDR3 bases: TGTGCCAGTAGTACCTCCCCAGAGACCCAGTACTTC.

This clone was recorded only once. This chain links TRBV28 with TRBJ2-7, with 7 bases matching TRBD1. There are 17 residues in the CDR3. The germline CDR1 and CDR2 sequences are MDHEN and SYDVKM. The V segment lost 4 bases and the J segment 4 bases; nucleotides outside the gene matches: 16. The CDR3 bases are TGTGCCAGCAGTTGGCCACCCGGGACAGCTTCGCTATACGAGCAGTACTTC. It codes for CASSWPPGTASLYEQYF.

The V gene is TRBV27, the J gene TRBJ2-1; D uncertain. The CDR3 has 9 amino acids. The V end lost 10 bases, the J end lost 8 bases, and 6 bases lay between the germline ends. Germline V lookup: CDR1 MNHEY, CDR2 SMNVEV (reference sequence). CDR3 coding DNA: TGTGCCACCCCCCATGAGCAGTTCTTC. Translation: CATPHEQFF.

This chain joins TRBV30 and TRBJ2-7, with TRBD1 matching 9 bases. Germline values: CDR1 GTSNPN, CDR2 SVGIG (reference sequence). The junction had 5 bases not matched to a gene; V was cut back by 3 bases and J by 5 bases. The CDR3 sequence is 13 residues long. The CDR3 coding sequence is TGTGCCTGGAGGACAGGGGGACTCCACGAGCAGTACTTC. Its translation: CAWRTGGLHEQYF.

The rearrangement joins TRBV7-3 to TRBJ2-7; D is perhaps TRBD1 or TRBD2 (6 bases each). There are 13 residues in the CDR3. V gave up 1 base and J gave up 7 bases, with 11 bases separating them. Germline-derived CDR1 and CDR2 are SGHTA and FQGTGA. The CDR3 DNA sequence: TGTGCCAGCAGCTTAAGGAGGGGGGTGGAGCAGTACTTC. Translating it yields CASSLRRGVEQYF.

CDR3 loop: CASSLSGDRGQHF. CDR3 sequence (DNA): TGTGCCAGCAGTTTGTCAGGGGACAGGGGCCAGCATTTT. J is TRBJ1-5 and V is TRBV28; the match to TRBD1 covers 10 bases. V shed 3 bases, J shed 12 bases, and the junction held 5 bases outside the gene matches. Germline assignment: CDR1 MDHEN and CDR2 SYDVKM. This CDR3 spans 13 amino acids.

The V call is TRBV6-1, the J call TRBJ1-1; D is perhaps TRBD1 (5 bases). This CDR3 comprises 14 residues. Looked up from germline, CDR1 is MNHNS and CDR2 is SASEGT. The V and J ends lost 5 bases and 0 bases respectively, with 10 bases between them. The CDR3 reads CASSSDRVNTEAFF. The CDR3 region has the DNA TGTGCCAGCAGTTCAGACAGAGTGAACACTGAAGCTTTCTTT.